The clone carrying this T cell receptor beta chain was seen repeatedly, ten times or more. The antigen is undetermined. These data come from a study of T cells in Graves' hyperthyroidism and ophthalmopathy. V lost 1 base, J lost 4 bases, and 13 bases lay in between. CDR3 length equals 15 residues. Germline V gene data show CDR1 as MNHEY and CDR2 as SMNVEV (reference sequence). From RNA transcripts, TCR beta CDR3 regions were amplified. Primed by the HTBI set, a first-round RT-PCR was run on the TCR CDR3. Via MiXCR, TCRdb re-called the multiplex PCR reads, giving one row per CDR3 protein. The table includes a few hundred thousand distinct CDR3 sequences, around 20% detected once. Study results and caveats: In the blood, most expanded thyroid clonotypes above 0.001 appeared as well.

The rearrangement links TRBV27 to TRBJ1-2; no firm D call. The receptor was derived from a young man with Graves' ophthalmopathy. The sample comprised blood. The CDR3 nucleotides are TGTGCCAGCAGTTTATACCCGGACGCCTCCTATGGCTACACCTTC. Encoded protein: CASSLYPDASYGYTF.